This T cell receptor (beta chain) was profiled in a study of a mutant IDH1 vaccine in newly diagnosed glioma (dated by TCRdb to the early 2020s). Regarding the complete study: Vaccination was initiated 4-6 weeks after radiotherapy alone, or concurrently with temozolomide cycles in the chemotherapy-containing groups. Of the 25 to 40 treated patients, roughly 60% were male and about 40% were female, and the mean age was around 40 years. Before enrollment, most patients had been given radiochemotherapy with temozolomide as standard therapy, while the rest had received either radiotherapy alone or temozolomide alone. The week-35 safety follow-up was designated visit V12, and the week-47 end of study was designated visit V13. Six visits were used for peripheral blood collection: V03 (baseline), V05, V07, V10, V12 and V13. Longitudinal TCRB deep sequencing was done for 25 to 30 treated patients, wherever samples were available for exploratory analyses. The study at large found these results: Changes in the top peripheral T cell clonotypes picked up by TCRB sequencing did not appear to be linked to pseudoprogression. Availability determined which PBMC samples were chosen for TCRB deep sequencing. It was noted by the authors that analyses of patient blood samples could not be reproduced owing to sample limitations. Immune responses induced by the vaccine were seen in roughly 95% of patients across multiple MHC alleles.

From the germline V gene, CDR1 is MNHEY and CDR2 is SVGAGI. V ends up 8 bases short and J 0 bases short, with an unmatched junction base count of 5. The CDR3 goes from the cysteine to the phenylalanine over 15 residues. Only CDR3 DNA is held: 45 bases, read in frame from base 1. As concerns this clone: Its antigen is still unknown. Base quality data are lacking; no much larger clone is found one base away.

The time point label corresponds to: week 47, end of study. Each vaccine dose, consisting of 300 ug of a 20-mer mutant IDH1 peptide in Montanide, was administered subcutaneously with topical imiquimod. Eight vaccinations were administered to patients in weeks 1, 3, 5, 7, 11, 15, 19 and 23, corresponding to visits V03 through V10. The donors had newly diagnosed IDH1-mutant astrocytomas of WHO grade 3 or 4 that showed loss of nuclear ATRX. The samples were drawn from NOA16, a multicentre, single-arm, open-label phase I trial in Germany that tested a mutant IDH1 peptide vaccine in humans for the first time. Genomic DNA for TCRB sequencing was extracted from EDTA blood using the DNeasy Blood and Tissue Kit. Library preparation employed the immunoSEQ multiplex PCR assay. Following the manufacturer's protocol, the hsTCRB Kit was used to amplify rearranged TCR beta chain sequences. Sequencing of TCRB libraries was carried out on an Illumina MiSeq. The paper's processing steps were these. The proprietary platform of the kit vendor was used for demultiplexing, trimming and gene mapping. TCRdb holds this immuneACCESS table with in-frame rearrangements only. Some clones are missing; in checked studies, unresolved V genes explain under half, and the rest has no known cause. That table is the source of V, J and clone size, and D and trimming were worked out from the DNA. Within this sample are 35,000 to 40,000 clones, with around 75% of them counted one time only. About 9.6% of the sample goes to the ten largest clones.

This specimen consisted of PBMCs, obtained from a glioma patient whose treatment included an IDH1 peptide vaccine. This clonotype was sampled from a middle-aged man with glioma. The chain joins TRBV6-5 to TRBJ1-3; 9 junctional bases match TRBD1. The sequence in DNA is TGTGCCAGCCGAAGGGACAGGGTCTCTGGAAACACCATATATTTT. It specifies CASRRDRVSGNTIYF.